This note documents a single TCR beta chain sequence. V was shortened by 6 bases and J by 2 bases, with 7 bases between the two germline ends. Looked up from germline, CDR1 is MDHEN and CDR2 is SYDVKM. The CDR3 has 12 amino acids. All the donors were Caucasian adults who lived in Nashville, Tennessee. Profiling relied on immunoSEQ multiplex PCR, and the TCRdb table lists in-frame clones only, not all of them. The sample shows roughly 640,000 clones, less than 98% of them seen only once. This sample was included in a study of shared clonotypes between healthy human individuals. Study-level background: Per-donor plates numbered three CD4 naive, three CD4 memory, two CD8 naive and one CD8 memory.

Sequencing was carried out using naive CD4+ T cells sorted from blood. Indicated subset: CD45RA+ positively selected. The chain has TRBV28 and TRBJ1-2; D is ambiguous. This receptor was obtained from a woman in her twenties or thirties in good health. CDR3 sequence: CASSVDNYGYTF. Here the CDR3 DNA reads TGTGCCAGCAGCGTCGACAACTATGGCTACACCTTC.